This T cell receptor (beta chain) was captured in a study of tumor-infiltrating lymphocytes in localized non-small cell lung cancer. Across the study: Patients included smokers and never-smokers with various histologies, some sampled after neoadjuvant chemotherapy. Study observations and caveats: T-cell fraction did not differ between immunotypes IM1 and IM2.

This CDR3 contains 12 residues. Germline lookup yields CDR1 MNHEY and CDR2 SVGAGI. V lost 5 bases and J 8 bases, leaving 10 bases between the germline ends. Notes on this clone: The antigen is unknown.

The assay was immunoSEQ multiplex PCR, and TCRdb's table has in-frame clones only and misses some. The sample has about 21,000 clones, around 80% seen once; the top ten hold around 3.3%. This rearrangement joins TRBV6-5 to TRBJ2-1, with a weak D call TRBD1 (5 bases). The sequenced sample consisted of lung tumor tissue. The sequence derives from a human donor with non-small cell lung cancer. This chain's CDR3 is CASSPRVDEQFF. In DNA form, the CDR3 reads TGTGCCAGCAGTCCCAGGGTGGATGAGCAGTTCTTC.